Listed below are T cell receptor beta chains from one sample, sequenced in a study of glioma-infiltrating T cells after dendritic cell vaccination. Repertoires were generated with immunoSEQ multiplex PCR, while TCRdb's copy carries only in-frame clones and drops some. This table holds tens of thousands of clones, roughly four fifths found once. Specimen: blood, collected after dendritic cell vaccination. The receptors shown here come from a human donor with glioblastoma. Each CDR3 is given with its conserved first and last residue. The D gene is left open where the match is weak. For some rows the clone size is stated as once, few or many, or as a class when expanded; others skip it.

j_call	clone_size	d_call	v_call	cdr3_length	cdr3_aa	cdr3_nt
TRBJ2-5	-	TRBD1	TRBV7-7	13	CASSRQGQETQYF	TGTGCTAGCAGCCGACAGGGCCAAGAGACCCAGTACTTC
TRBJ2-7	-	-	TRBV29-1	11	CSVESGLEQYF	TGCAGCGTTGAGAGTGGTCTCGAGCAGTACTTC
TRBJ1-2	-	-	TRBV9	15	CASSVGAGGMGGYTF	TGTGCCAGCAGCGTAGGAGCGGGTGGGATGGGTGGCTACACCTTC
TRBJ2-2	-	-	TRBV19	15	CASSITGGDTGELFF	TGTGCCAGTAGTATTACAGGGGGGGACACCGGGGAGCTGTTTTTT
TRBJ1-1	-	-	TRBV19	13	CASSGPGGTEAFF	TGTGCCAGTAGCGGACCAGGAGGCACTGAAGCTTTCTTT
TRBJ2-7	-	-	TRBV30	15	CAWMKTEVPNYEQYF	TGTGCCTGGATGAAGACAGAGGTCCCCAACTACGAGCAGTACTTC
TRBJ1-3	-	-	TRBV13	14	CASSLSNSGNTIYF	TGTGCCAGCAGCTTGAGCAACTCCGGAAACACCATATATTTT
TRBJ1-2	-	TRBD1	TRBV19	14	CASSYGQGGYGYTF	TGTGCCAGTAGTTACGGACAGGGTGGCTATGGCTACACCTTC
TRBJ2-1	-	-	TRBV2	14	CASSEGRTYNEQFF	TGTGCCAGCAGTGAGGGCAGGACCTACAATGAGCAGTTCTTC
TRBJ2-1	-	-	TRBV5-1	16	CASSPEGLSGGSEQFF	TGCGCCAGCAGCCCGGAGGGACTTTCAGGGGGTAGTGAGCAGTTCTTC
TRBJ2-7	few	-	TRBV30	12	CAWSPGISEQYF	TGTGCCTGGAGTCCAGGGATTTCCGAGCAGTACTTC